A selection of T cell receptor beta chains follows, all from one sample in a study of identical twins. TCRdb independently ran MiXCR on the 5' RACE reads; one entry per CDR3 protein. Among 410,000 or so distinct CDR3 sequences listed, about 18% were seen once. The sequencing input was naive T cells sorted from blood. The receptors come from a man between 45 and 60 years old in good health. Each CDR3 is given with its conserved first and last residue. D genes are given only for firm matches. Some rows mark clone size as missing; the rest say once, few, many or name a class of expanded clone.

CDR3nt	CDR3aa	v_gene	d_gene	j_gene	abundance
TGCAGCGTGGCCCGGGACCCCTCCGCGGAGACCCAGTACTTC	CSVARDPSAETQYF	TRBV29-1	NA	TRBJ2-5	NA
TGCAGCGTTGATAGGGACCCTGAGTACTTC	CSVDRDPEYF	TRBV29-1	NA	TRBJ2-4	few
TGTGCCAGCAGCTTAGGCCAAAACTACGAGCAGTACTTC	CASSLGQNYEQYF	TRBV5-1	NA	TRBJ2-7	many
TGTGCCAGCCGATCACGCAGAGGAGAGGCCACAGATACGCAGTATTTT	CASRSRRGEATDTQYF	TRBV12-3/TRBV12-4	NA	TRBJ2-3	few
TGTGCCAGCTCAAATAGTCGGACAGGAACCTACGAGCAGTACTTC	CASSNSRTGTYEQYF	TRBV18	TRBD1	TRBJ2-7	few
TGTGCCAGCAGCAACTCAGGTATCAACGAGCAGTACTTC	CASSNSGINEQYF	TRBV3-1	NA	TRBJ2-7	many
TGTGCCACCAGCAACCTCGGGACAGAGCTACCCGGGGAGCTGTTTTTT	CATSNLGTELPGELFF	TRBV15	TRBD1	TRBJ2-2	many
TGCAGCCTAGATAACTCCTACAATGAGCAGTTCTTC	CSLDNSYNEQFF	TRBV29-1	NA	TRBJ2-1	few
TGCGCCAGCAGCCAAGAACCCGCTACCACCTACGAGCAGTACTTC	CASSQEPATTYEQYF	TRBV4-3	NA	TRBJ2-7	many
TGCGCCAGCAGCTTGGGTCAAGATCAGCCCCAGCATTTT	CASSLGQDQPQHF	TRBV5-1	NA	TRBJ1-5	many
TGCAGTGCTAGAGAACCGGGAGGGGGTTACAATGAGCAGTTCTTC	CSAREPGGGYNEQFF	TRBV20-1	TRBD2	TRBJ2-1	few
TGTGCCAGCAGCTTAATGGGGGGGGCCTCGACAGATACGCAGTATTTT	CASSLMGGASTDTQYF	TRBV7-2	NA	TRBJ2-3	few
TGCAGTGCTAGAGATTTCAGATCCTACGAGCAGTACTTC	CSARDFRSYEQYF	TRBV20-1	NA	TRBJ2-7	many
TGTGCCTGGAGTGTAAGGATGCCCGGGGAAGCTTTCTTT	CAWSVRMPGEAFF	TRBV30	NA	TRBJ1-1	few
TGCGCCAGCAGCCCGGGACAGAGGGTAGATACGCAGTATTTT	CASSPGQRVDTQYF	TRBV5-1	TRBD1	TRBJ2-3	few
TGTGCCAGCAGTTTTCGGAGGGGGACTGAAGCTTTCTTT	CASSFRRGTEAFF	TRBV12-3/TRBV12-4	NA	TRBJ1-1	many
TGCAGTGCTAGAGATCCCGGGACCCAGTACTTC	CSARDPGTQYF	TRBV20-1	NA	TRBJ2-5	few